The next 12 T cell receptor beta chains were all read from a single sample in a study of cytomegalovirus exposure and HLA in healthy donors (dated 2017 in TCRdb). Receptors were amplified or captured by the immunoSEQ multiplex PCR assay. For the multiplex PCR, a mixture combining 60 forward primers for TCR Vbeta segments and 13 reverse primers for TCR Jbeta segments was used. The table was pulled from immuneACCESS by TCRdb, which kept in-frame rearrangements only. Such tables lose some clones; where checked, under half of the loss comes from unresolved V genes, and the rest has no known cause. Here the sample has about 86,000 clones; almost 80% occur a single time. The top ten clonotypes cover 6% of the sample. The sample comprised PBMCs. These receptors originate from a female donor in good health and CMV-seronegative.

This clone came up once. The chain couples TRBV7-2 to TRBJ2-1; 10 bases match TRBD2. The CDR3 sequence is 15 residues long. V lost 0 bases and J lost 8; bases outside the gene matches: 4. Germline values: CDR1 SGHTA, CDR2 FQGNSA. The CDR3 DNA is TGTGCCAGCAGCTTAGCTCCTAGCGGGAGCTATGAGCAGTTCTTC. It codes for CASSLAPSGSYEQFF.

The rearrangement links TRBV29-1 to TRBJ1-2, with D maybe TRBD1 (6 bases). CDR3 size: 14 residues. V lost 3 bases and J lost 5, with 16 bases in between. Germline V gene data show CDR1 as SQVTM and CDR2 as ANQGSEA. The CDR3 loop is CSVDGEGGGYGYTF. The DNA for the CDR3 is TGCAGCGTTGACGGAGAGGGGGGAGGGTATGGCTACACCTTC.

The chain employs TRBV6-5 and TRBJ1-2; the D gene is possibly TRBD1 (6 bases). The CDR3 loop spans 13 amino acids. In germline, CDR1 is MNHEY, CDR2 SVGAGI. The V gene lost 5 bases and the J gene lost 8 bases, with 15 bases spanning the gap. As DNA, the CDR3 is TGTGCCAGCAGTCAAACAGGGTCGGGCGGCTACACCTTC. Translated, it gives CASSQTGSGGYTF.

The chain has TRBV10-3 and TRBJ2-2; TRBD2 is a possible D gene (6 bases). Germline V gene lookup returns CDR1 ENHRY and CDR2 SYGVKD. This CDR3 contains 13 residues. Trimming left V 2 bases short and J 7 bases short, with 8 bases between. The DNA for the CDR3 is TGTGCCATCAGTGAGCCGGGACTCGGGGAGCTGTTTTTT. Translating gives CAISEPGLGELFF.

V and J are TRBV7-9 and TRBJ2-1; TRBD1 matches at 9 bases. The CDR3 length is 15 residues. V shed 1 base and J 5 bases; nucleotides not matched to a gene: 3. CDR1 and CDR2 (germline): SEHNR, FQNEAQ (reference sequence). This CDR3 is CASSLVGTGNNEQFF. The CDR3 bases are TGTGCCAGCAGCTTAGTCGGGACAGGGAACAATGAGCAGTTCTTC.

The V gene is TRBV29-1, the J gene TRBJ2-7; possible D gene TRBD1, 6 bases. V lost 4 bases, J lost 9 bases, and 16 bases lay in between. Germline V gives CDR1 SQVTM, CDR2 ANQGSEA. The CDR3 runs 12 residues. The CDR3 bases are TGCAGCGTTGGCCAGGACAGCCAGGGGCAGTACTTC. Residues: CSVGQDSQGQYF.

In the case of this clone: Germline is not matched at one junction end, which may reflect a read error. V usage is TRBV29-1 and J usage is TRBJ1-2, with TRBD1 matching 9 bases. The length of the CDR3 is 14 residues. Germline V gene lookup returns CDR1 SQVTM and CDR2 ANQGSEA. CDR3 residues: CSVEGQGRDYGYPF. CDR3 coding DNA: TGCAGCGTTGAGGGACAGGGTAGGGACTATGGCTACCCCTTC.

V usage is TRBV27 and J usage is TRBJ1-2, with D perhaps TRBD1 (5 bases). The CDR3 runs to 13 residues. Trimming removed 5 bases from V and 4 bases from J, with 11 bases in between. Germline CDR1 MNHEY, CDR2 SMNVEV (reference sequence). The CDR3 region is CASSERGGYGYTF. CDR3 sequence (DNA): TGTGCCAGCAGTGAAAGGGGCGGCTATGGCTACACCTTC.

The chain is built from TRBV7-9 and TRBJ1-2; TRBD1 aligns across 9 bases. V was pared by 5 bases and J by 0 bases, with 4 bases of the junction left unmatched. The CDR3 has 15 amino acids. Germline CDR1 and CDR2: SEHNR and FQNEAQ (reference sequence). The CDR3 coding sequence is TGTGCCAGCAGCCCCGGGGACAGGGCTAACTATGGCTACACCTTC. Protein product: CASSPGDRANYGYTF.

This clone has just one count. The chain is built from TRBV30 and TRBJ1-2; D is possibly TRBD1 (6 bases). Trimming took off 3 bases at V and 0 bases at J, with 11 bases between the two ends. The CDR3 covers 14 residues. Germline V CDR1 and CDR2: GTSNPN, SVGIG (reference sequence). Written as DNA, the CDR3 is TGTGCCTGGAGCACAGGACAGTCTAACTATGGCTACACCTTC. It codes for CAWSTGQSNYGYTF.

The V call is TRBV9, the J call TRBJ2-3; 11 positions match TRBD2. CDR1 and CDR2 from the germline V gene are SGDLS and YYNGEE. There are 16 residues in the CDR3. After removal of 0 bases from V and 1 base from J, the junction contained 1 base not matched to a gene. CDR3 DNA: TGTGCCAGCAGCGTAGCACTAGCGGGGGGCACAGATACGCAGTATTTT. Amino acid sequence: CASSVALAGGTDTQYF.

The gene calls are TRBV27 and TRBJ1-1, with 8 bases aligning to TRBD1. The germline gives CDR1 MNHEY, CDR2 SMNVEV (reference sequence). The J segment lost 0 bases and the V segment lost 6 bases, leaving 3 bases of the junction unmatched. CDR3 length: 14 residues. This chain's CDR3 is CASRPDRVNTEAFF. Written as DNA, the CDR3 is TGTGCCAGCAGACCGGACAGGGTGAACACTGAAGCTTTCTTT.